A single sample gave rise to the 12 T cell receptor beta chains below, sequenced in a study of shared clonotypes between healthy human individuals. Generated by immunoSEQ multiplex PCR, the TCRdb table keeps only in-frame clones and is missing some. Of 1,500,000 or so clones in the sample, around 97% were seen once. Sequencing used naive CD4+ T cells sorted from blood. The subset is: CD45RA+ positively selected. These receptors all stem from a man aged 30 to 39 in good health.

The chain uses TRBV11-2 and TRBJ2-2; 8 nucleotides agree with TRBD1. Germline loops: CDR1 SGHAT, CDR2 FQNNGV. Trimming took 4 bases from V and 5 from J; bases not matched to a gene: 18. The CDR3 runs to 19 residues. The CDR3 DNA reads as TGTGCCAGCAGCTCACGCCATCCGACAGGGGTGATTCGGACCGGGGAGCTGTTTTTT. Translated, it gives CASSSRHPTGVIRTGELFF.

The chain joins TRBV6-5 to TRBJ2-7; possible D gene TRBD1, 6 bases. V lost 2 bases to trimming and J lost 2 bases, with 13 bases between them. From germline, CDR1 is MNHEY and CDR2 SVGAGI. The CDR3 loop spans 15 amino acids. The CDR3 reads CASSYGGVSPYEQYF. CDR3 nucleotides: TGTGCCAGCAGTTACGGGGGCGTCTCCCCCTACGAGCAGTACTTC.

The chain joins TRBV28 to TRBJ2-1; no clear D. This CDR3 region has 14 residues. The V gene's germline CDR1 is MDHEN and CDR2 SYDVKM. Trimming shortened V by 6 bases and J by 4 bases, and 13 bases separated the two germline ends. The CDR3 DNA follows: TGTGCCAGCAGATCCCCCTTGGCTTACAATGAGCAGTTCTTC. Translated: CASRSPLAYNEQFF.

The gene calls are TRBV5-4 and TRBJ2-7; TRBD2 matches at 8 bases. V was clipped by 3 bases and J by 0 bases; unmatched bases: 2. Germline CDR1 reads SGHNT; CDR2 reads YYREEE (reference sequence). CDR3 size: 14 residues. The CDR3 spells CASSWAGGSYEQYF. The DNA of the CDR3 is TGTGCCAGCAGCTGGGCGGGGGGCTCCTACGAGCAGTACTTC.

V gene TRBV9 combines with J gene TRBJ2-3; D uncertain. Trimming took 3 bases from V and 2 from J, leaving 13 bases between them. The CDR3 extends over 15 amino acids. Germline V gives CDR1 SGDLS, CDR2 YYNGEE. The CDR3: CASSGKNPYTDTQYF. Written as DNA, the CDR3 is TGTGCCAGCAGCGGGAAGAATCCCTACACAGATACGCAGTATTTT.

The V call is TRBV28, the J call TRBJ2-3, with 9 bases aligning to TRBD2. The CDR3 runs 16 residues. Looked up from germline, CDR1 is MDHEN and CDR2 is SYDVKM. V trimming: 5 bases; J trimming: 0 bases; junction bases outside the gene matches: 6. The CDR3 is CASSPRLAASTDTQYF. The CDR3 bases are TGTGCCAGCAGTCCTAGACTAGCGGCTAGCACAGATACGCAGTATTTT.

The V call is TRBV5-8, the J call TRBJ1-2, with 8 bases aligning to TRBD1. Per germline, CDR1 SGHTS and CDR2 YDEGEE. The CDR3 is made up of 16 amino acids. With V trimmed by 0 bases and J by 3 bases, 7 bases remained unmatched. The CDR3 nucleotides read TGTGCCAGCAGCTTGGTGTCAGGGGGCAGTTACTATGGCTACACCTTC. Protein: CASSLVSGGSYYGYTF.

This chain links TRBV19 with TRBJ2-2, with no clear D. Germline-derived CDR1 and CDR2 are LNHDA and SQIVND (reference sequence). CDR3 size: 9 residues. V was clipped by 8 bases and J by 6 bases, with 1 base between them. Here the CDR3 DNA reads TGTGCCAGTCCCGGGGAGCTGTTTTTT. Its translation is CASPGELFF. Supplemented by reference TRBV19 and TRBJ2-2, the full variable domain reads DGGITQSPKYLFRKEGQNVTLSCEQNLNHDAMYWYRQDPGQGLRLIYYSQIVNDFQKGDIAEGYSVSREKKESFPLTVTSAQKNPTAFYLCASPGELFFGEGSRLTVL.

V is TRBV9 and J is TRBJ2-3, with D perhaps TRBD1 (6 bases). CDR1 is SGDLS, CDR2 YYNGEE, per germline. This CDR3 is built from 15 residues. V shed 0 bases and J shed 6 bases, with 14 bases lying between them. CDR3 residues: CASSVGDKPVDTQYF. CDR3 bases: TGTGCCAGCAGCGTAGGGGACAAACCCGTGGATACGCAGTATTTT.

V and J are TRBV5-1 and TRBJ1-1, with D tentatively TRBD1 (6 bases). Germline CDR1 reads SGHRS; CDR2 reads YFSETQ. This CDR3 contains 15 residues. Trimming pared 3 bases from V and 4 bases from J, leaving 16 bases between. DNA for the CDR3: TGCGCCAGCAGCTCACAGGGCCAGGGAGGCACTGAAGCTTTCTTT. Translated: CASSSQGQGGTEAFF.

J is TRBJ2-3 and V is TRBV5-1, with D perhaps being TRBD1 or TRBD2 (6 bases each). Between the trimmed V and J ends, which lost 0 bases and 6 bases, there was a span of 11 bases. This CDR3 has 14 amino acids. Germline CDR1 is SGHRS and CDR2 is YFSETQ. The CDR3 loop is CASSLAGALDTQYF. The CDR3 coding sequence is TGCGCCAGCAGCTTGGCGGGGGCGTTGGATACGCAGTATTTT. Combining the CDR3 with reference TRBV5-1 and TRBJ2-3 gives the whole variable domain KAGVTQTPRYLIKTRGQQVTLSCSPISGHRSVSWYQQTPGQGLQFLFEYFSETQRNKGNFPGRFSGRQFSNSRSEMNVSTLELGDSALYLCASSLAGALDTQYFGPGTRLTVL.

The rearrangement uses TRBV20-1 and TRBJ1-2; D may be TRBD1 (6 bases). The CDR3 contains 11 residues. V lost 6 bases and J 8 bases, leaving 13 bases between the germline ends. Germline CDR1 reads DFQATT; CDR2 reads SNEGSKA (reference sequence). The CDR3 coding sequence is TGCAGTGCGAGGGGGTTAAAAGGCTACACCTTC. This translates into CSARGLKGYTF.